This T cell receptor beta chain was sequenced during a study of blood T cell repertoires in COVID-19 (TCRdb year 2020). About the study as a whole: Collaborator samples came from the United States, Italy and Spain and covered acute and convalescent phases of COVID-19. The prospective study material was composed of cDNA or gDNA derived from T cells, B-cell-depleted T cells, or PBMCs. Deeply sampled blood TCRbeta repertoires from subjects exposed to, actively infected with, or recovered from COVID-19 were included in the dataset. A freely available public database, intended as a resource for researchers studying the immune response to SARS-CoV-2, is where the repertoires were released. Samples came from the ongoing ImmuneRACE study (first 160 participants) plus 1,254 subjects from 6 global collaborators. Nearly every sample came with metadata listing a de-identified subject ID, COVID-19 status, age in years and sex. Where available, HLA class I and class II types were taken from metadata supplied by the sample provider and were not determined by assay-based typing.

Overall study outcomes, separate from this receptor: Clinical and demographic metadata were provided uncurated, with the amount varying by source and participant.

There are 14 amino acids in the CDR3, from cysteine to phenylalanine inclusive. Of the read, only the CDR3 DNA is kept; its 42 bases are in frame from base 1. The germline V gene specifies ENHRY as CDR1 and SYGVKD as CDR2. After removal of 4 bases from V and 7 bases from J, the junction retains 5 bases not matched to a gene. TCRbeta CDR3 regions were amplified from genomic DNA by means of the immunoSEQ Assay, a bias-controlled multiplex PCR. The study's processing was this. The number of nucleated cells in each sample was estimated by amplification of reference gene primers within the assay. To quantify the absolute abundance of each unique TCRbeta CDR3 rearrangement, sequence reads were collapsed and filtered. For each sample, productive Simpson clonality was calculated as the square root of Simpson's diversity index across productive rearrangements. The immuneACCESS repertoire file appears here via TCRdb, limited to in-frame rearrangements. These files lack a portion of the clones; in checked studies, under half of the deficit traces to unresolved V genes, and the cause of the others is not known. Clonal size and the V and J genes are those of that table, whereas D and trimming came from the DNA. A total of 100,000 to 150,000 clones appear in this sample, about 85% of them only once. Together, the top ten hold 1.9% of the sample.

Turning to this clone: Its antigen is currently not known. One base away there is no much larger clone; base qualities are not given.

The collaborating institutions used their own protocols to collect whole blood in K2EDTA tubes. For TCRbeta analysis, collaborators shipped samples as frozen whole blood, isolated PBMCs, or DNA extracted from either of those sample types. Sample: peripheral blood. The sequence was collected from a man aged 70 or older with acute or convalescent COVID-19. The sequence is built from TRBV10-3 and TRBJ2-1, with 9 bases in between that match TRBD1. The DNA sequence reads TGTGCCATCAGTGGGGGACAGGGAAGGAATGAGCAGTTCTTC. It codes for CAISGGQGRNEQFF.